This T cell receptor (beta chain) was captured by sequencing in a study of CD8+CD57+ T cells in acquired aplastic anemia. Genomic DNA acted as the template from which TCR beta VDJ combination and CDR3 sequence profiling were carried out. Each CDR3 protein gets one entry after TCRdb re-called the reads with MiXCR. Found here are about 180,000 distinct CDR3 sequences, roughly 65% of them singletons; the top ten hold roughly 46%. This clonotype came up many times. Patients included in sequencing had previously demonstrated CD8+CD57+ cell expansion by flow cytometry. The sample taken for sequencing was sorted CD4+, CD8+, or CD8+CD57+ T cells (not recorded which) from PBMCs. The clonotype originates from a human donor with aplastic anemia.

The CDR3 DNA reads TGTGCCAGCAGTTTATCACAAGACCCGAACAATGAGCAGTTCTTC. It translates to CASSLSQDPNNEQFF. The chain has TRBV12-3 or TRBV12-4 and TRBJ2-1; D uncertain. V was cut by 2 bases and J by 5 bases, with 13 bases left in between. The CDR3 is 15 residues long.